The 28 T cell receptor beta chains given below trace back to one sample, sequenced in a study of shared clonotypes between healthy human individuals (TCRdb year 2020). The library relied on the immunoSEQ multiplex PCR assay. What TCRdb holds here is the immuneACCESS table cut down to in-frame rearrangements. Part of the clones is not present; checked against another copy, under half of the missing clones reflect an unresolved V gene, and the others are unexplained. The sample profile shows a few million clones; 85% to 95% of them were found once. Around 0.4% of the sample rests with the top ten. The sequenced sample consisted of naive CD4+ T cells from PBMCs. Read against the paper, the sample's cell subset or site label means: CD45RA+ positively selected. Source of these receptors: a man aged 18 to 29 in good health. Some clones in this sample may be carry-over from other donors' samples.

The chain is built from TRBV28 and TRBJ2-5; perhaps TRBD1 as D (5 bases). The germline V gene has CDR1 MDHEN and CDR2 SYDVKM. Trimming pared 2 bases from V and 5 bases from J, leaving 15 bases between. The CDR3 loop spans 15 amino acids. CDR3 sequence: CASSLPGQGEETQYF. In DNA, the CDR3 is TGTGCCAGCAGTTTACCCGGGCAGGGTGAGGAGACCCAGTACTTC.

The chain has TRBV21-1 and TRBJ2-1; the table assigns TRBD2, which was not confirmed against the DNA. TRBV21-1 is given as a pseudogene. The CDR3 has 17 residues. The CDR3 coding sequence is TGTGCCAGCCTCCGGTTACCGAATGAGAAAACGGGCAATGAGCAGTTCTTC. Amino acids: CASLRLPNEKTGNEQFF.

The chain recombines TRBV6-5 with TRBJ2-7; no definite D call. The ends were cut back, 2 bases at V and 7 bases at J, with 6 bases in the middle. The CDR3 has 11 amino acids. Germline loops: CDR1 MNHEY, CDR2 SVGAGI. This CDR3 reads CASSYMAEQYF. In nucleotides, the CDR3 is TGTGCCAGCAGTTACATGGCAGAGCAGTACTTC.

The J gene is TRBJ1-4, the V gene TRBV6-1, with D uncertain. Germline-derived CDR1 and CDR2 are MNHNS and SASEGT. The CDR3 contains 14 residues. Deletions cut 7 bases from V and 0 bases from J, with 9 bases between. CDR3 sequence: CASINSATNEKLFF. The CDR3, as DNA: TGTGCCAGCATTAACAGTGCAACTAATGAAAAACTGTTTTTT.

V and J are TRBV5-1 and TRBJ2-5, with D perhaps TRBD2 (5 bases). There are 15 residues in the CDR3. Germline V CDR1 and CDR2: SGHRS, YFSETQ. The germline V and J ends were trimmed by 4 bases and 2 bases, with 15 bases remaining between them. The CDR3 DNA reads as TGCGCCAGCAGCCCCCTCCAGTCGGGGCAAGAGACCCAGTACTTC. Residues: CASSPLQSGQETQYF.

The chain couples TRBV6-5 to TRBJ2-7, with 9 bases aligning to TRBD1. Germline V gives CDR1 MNHEY, CDR2 SVGAGI. V was pared by 5 bases and J by 5 bases, with 7 bases of the junction left unmatched. This CDR3 has 14 amino acids. As DNA, the CDR3 is TGTGCCAGCAGTACGAACAGGGGGCTCGACGAGCAGTACTTC. This translates into CASSTNRGLDEQYF.

This clone was seen once. The gene calls are TRBV28 and TRBJ1-2, with 10 bases matching TRBD1. The V gene end was trimmed by 4 bases and the J gene end by 6 bases; junction bases not matched to a gene: 8. This CDR3 contains 15 residues. Looked up from germline, CDR1 is MDHEN and CDR2 is SYDVKM. Here the CDR3 reads CASSSIGTGDHGYTF. CDR3 bases: TGTGCCAGCAGTTCGATTGGGACAGGGGACCATGGCTACACCTTC.

This chain joins TRBV7-2 and TRBJ2-3; maybe TRBD1 (5 bases). The V gene lost 5 bases and the J gene lost 5 bases, with 14 bases spanning the gap. The germline V gene encodes CDR1 SGHTA and CDR2 FQGNSA. The CDR3 runs 14 residues. This chain's CDR3 is CASSVVLRGDTQYF. Here the CDR3 DNA reads TGTGCCAGCAGCGTCGTCCTTAGGGGAGATACGCAGTATTTT. Full variable domain (outside the CDR3, taken from reference TRBV7-2 and TRBJ2-3): GAGVSQSPSNKVTEKGKDVELRCDPISGHTALYWYRQSLGQGLEFLIYFQGNSAPDKSGLPSDRFSAERTGGSVSTLTIQRTQQEDSAVYLCASSVVLRGDTQYFGPGTRLTVL.

The chain joins TRBV11-2 to TRBJ2-3, with TRBD2 identical over 13 bases. The V segment lost 4 bases and the J segment 5 bases; nucleotides outside the gene matches: 12. The CDR3 totals 18 residues. Germline values: CDR1 SGHAT, CDR2 FQNNGV. The CDR3 loop is CASSWTSGRWGPRDTQYF. The DNA of the CDR3 is TGTGCCAGCAGCTGGACTAGCGGGAGATGGGGCCCCAGAGATACGCAGTATTTT.

CDR3 sequence: CASSLGLASTGELFF. The CDR3 DNA sequence: TGTGCCAGCAGTCTGGGACTAGCGTCCACCGGGGAGCTGTTTTTT. The chain employs TRBV28 and TRBJ2-2; 10 bases match TRBD2. Trimming at V came to 5 bases and at J to 4 bases, leaving 4 bases not matched to a gene. CDR1 and CDR2 (germline): MDHEN, SYDVKM. The CDR3 contains 15 residues. The variable domain in full, with the rest retrieved from reference TRBV28 and TRBJ2-2, is DVKVTQSSRYLVKRTGEKVFLECVQDMDHENMFWYRQDPGLGLRLIYFSYDVKMKEKGDIPEGYSVSREKKERFSLILESASTNQTSMYLCASSLGLASTGELFFGEGSRLTVL.

This chain connects TRBV6-6 to TRBJ2-2; D gene uncertain. Trimming took off 7 bases at V and 0 bases at J, with 9 bases between the two ends. Per the germline V gene, CDR1 is MNHNY and CDR2 is SVGAGI (reference sequence). This CDR3 comprises 14 residues. CDR3 sequence reads: CASKKGANTGELFF. The CDR3, as DNA: TGTGCCAGCAAAAAGGGCGCGAACACCGGGGAGCTGTTTTTT.

This chain joins TRBV7-3 and TRBJ2-5; weak D call: TRBD2 (6 bases). This CDR3 region has 15 residues. The germline V and J ends were trimmed by 5 bases and 1 base, with 14 bases remaining between them. CDR1 and CDR2 from the germline V gene are SGHTA and FQGTGA. CDR3 in amino acids: CASSKAGPGQETQYF. Here the CDR3 DNA reads TGTGCCAGCAGCAAAGCGGGCCCGGGCCAAGAGACCCAGTACTTC.

This rearrangement joins TRBV28 to TRBJ2-1; 10 bases line up with TRBD1. The CDR3 totals 16 residues. The ends lost 4 bases at V and 5 bases at J; junction bases unmatched: 8. CDR1 and CDR2 (germline): MDHEN, SYDVKM. Here the CDR3 reads CASSSPGQGRHNEQFF. CDR3 DNA: TGTGCCAGCAGTTCCCCGGGACAGGGGCGCCACAATGAGCAGTTCTTC.

This clone has a single count. The chain uses TRBV6-5 and TRBJ2-5; 9 bases fit TRBD1. CDR3 length: 14 residues. Per the germline V gene, CDR1 is MNHEY and CDR2 is SVGAGI. The junction had 7 bases not matched to a gene; V was cut back by 5 bases and J by 6 bases. The CDR3 bases are TGTGCCAGCAGTCTAGACAGGGGGGTAAAGACCCAGTACTTC. Its protein product is CASSLDRGVKTQYF.

This chain links TRBV18 with TRBJ2-4; TRBD1 matches 10 bases. CDR3 size: 18 residues. Germline V gene sequence: CDR1 KGHSH, CDR2 LQKENI. Unmatched junction bases numbered 9, after V lost 3 bases and J lost 1 base. The CDR3 spells CASSPGQGRVDAKNIQYF. In DNA, the CDR3 is TGTGCCAGCTCACCGGGACAGGGGCGTGTGGATGCCAAAAACATTCAGTACTTC.

In DNA form, the CDR3 reads TGTGCCAGCAGCTTAACAGGCTCTACAAACTATGGCTACACCTTC. Translating gives CASSLTGSTNYGYTF. V usage is TRBV7-9 and J usage is TRBJ1-2; perhaps TRBD1 as D (5 bases). V was pared by 2 bases and J by 2 bases, with 12 bases between. The CDR3 spans 15 residues. Germline CDR1 is SEHNR and CDR2 is FQNEAQ (reference sequence).

The CDR3 DNA follows: TGTGCCAGCAGCTTAGCTCTCCGGGACGGCTACAATCAGCCCCAGCATTTT. Protein product: CASSLALRDGYNQPQHF. This chain connects TRBV7-9 to TRBJ1-5; maybe TRBD1 (5 bases). This CDR3 is built from 17 residues. Trimming stripped 0 bases from V and 3 bases from J, with 15 bases between. Per the germline V gene, CDR1 is SEHNR and CDR2 is FQNEAQ (reference sequence).

This chain links TRBV9 with TRBJ2-3, with D unclear. Germline V gives CDR1 SGDLS, CDR2 YYNGEE. The CDR3 is 16 residues long. The V end was cut by 4 bases, the J end by 6 bases, with 21 bases between. CDR3: CASSPGARAGGDTQYF. The CDR3 coding sequence is TGTGCCAGCAGCCCTGGAGCCCGGGCCGGCGGCGATACGCAGTATTTT.

The chain links TRBV4-2 to TRBJ2-1, with D tentatively TRBD2 (5 bases). Germline loops: CDR1 LGHNA, CDR2 YNFKEQ. With 1 base removed from V and 8 bases from J, the gap between germline ends came to 18 bases. The CDR3 covers 16 residues. CDR3 loop: CASSQGQAEGRDEQFF. The DNA of the CDR3 is TGTGCCAGCAGCCAAGGCCAGGCTGAGGGCCGCGATGAGCAGTTCTTC.

As to this clone: A much larger clone differs by one base, so this may be a read error. This same CDR3 is encoded by further DNA sequences in the sample. This chain connects TRBV5-1 to TRBJ2-1, with D perhaps TRBD2 (7 bases). V was pared by 3 bases and J by 3 bases, with 13 bases between. Germline V gene sequence: CDR1 SGHRS, CDR2 YFSETQ. This CDR3 contains 15 residues. The CDR3 is CASSWGLADYNEQFF. The CDR3 nucleotides are TGCGCCAGCAGCTGGGGGCTAGCGGACTACAATGAGCAGTTCTTC.

This clone occurred once. The chain carries TRBV27 and TRBJ2-3; D could derive from TRBD1 or TRBD2 (5 bases each). Germline-derived CDR1 and CDR2 are MNHEY and SMNVEV (reference sequence). V was cut by 4 bases and J by 0 bases, with 14 bases left in between. The CDR3 sequence is 16 residues long. This CDR3 reads CASSSPGTASTDTQYF. Written as DNA, the CDR3 is TGTGCCAGCAGTTCGCCCGGGACCGCAAGCACAGATACGCAGTATTTT.

The chain employs TRBV28 and TRBJ2-7, with no clear D. Germline V gene data show CDR1 as MDHEN and CDR2 as SYDVKM. CDR3 size: 13 residues. With 5 bases removed from V and 2 bases from J, the gap between germline ends came to 10 bases. The CDR3 bases are TGTGCCAGCAGTACACGGGCGCCCTACGAGCAGTACTTC. It yields the protein CASSTRAPYEQYF. The entire variable domain, with the rest obtained from reference TRBV28 and TRBJ2-7, is as follows: DVKVTQSSRYLVKRTGEKVFLECVQDMDHENMFWYRQDPGLGLRLIYFSYDVKMKEKGDIPEGYSVSREKKERFSLILESASTNQTSMYLCASSTRAPYEQYFGPGTRLTVT.

This rearrangement joins TRBV7-2 to TRBJ2-3; possibly TRBD1 for D (5 bases). From germline, CDR1 is SGHTA and CDR2 FQGNSA. CDR3 size: 14 residues. The V and J ends lost 5 bases and 6 bases respectively, with 15 bases between them. CDR3 sequence reads: CASSPSGAGDTQYF. CDR3 in DNA: TGTGCCAGCAGCCCTAGTGGGGCTGGGGATACGCAGTATTTT.

On this clone itself: Other DNA sequences in the sample encode the same CDR3. This chain uses TRBV15 with TRBJ2-6; weak D call: TRBD2 (5 bases). Trimming took 1 base from V and 1 from J, leaving 5 bases between them. Germline V gene data show CDR1 as LNHNV and CDR2 as YYDKDF (reference sequence). This CDR3 is built from 15 residues. The CDR3 region is CATSRAGSGANVLTF. In nucleotides, the CDR3 is TGTGCCACCAGCAGAGCGGGATCTGGGGCCAACGTCCTGACTTTC.

As to this clone: Additional DNA sequences in this sample encode the identical CDR3. The chain joins TRBV28 to TRBJ1-4; no clear D. Germline lookup yields CDR1 MDHEN and CDR2 SYDVKM. The CDR3 is 13 amino acids. V shed 1 base and J shed 3 bases, with 3 bases lying between them. The CDR3 nucleotides are TGTGCCAGCAGTTTATTTGCTAATGAAAAACTGTTTTTT. This gives the protein CASSLFANEKLFF.

The gene calls are TRBV18 and TRBJ2-2, with D perhaps matching TRBD1 or TRBD2 (5 bases each). This CDR3 is 15 amino acids long. Germline CDR1 reads KGHSH; CDR2 reads LQKENI. V was cut by 1 base and J by 4 bases, with 10 bases left in between. The CDR3 sequence is CASSPRGSSTGELFF. The CDR3 DNA sequence: TGTGCCAGCTCACCACGGGGGTCGAGCACCGGGGAGCTGTTTTTT.

This clone has just one count. The rearrangement joins TRBV19 to TRBJ1-5; the D gene is possibly TRBD1 (5 bases). V was trimmed by 5 bases and J by 4 bases, leaving 9 bases between them. CDR1 LNHDA and CDR2 SQIVND come from the germline V gene (reference sequence). This CDR3 is built from 13 residues. CDR3 DNA sequence: TGTGCCAGTAGTTATCAGGGTAATCAGCCCCAGCATTTT. Translated, it gives CASSYQGNQPQHF.

V usage is TRBV19 and J usage is TRBJ2-2; TRBD2 might be the D (7 bases). The CDR3 extends over 14 amino acids. Between the trimmed V and J ends, which lost 7 bases and 4 bases, there was a span of 13 bases. Per germline, CDR1 LNHDA and CDR2 SQIVND (reference sequence). This CDR3 reads CASTGGQSTGELFF. The CDR3 DNA reads as TGTGCCAGTACGGGGGGACAAAGCACCGGGGAGCTGTTTTTT. Using reference TRBV19 and TRBJ2-2 for the parts outside the CDR3, the full variable domain is DGGITQSPKYLFRKEGQNVTLSCEQNLNHDAMYWYRQDPGQGLRLIYYSQIVNDFQKGDIAEGYSVSREKKESFPLTVTSAQKNPTAFYLCASTGGQSTGELFFGEGSRLTVL.